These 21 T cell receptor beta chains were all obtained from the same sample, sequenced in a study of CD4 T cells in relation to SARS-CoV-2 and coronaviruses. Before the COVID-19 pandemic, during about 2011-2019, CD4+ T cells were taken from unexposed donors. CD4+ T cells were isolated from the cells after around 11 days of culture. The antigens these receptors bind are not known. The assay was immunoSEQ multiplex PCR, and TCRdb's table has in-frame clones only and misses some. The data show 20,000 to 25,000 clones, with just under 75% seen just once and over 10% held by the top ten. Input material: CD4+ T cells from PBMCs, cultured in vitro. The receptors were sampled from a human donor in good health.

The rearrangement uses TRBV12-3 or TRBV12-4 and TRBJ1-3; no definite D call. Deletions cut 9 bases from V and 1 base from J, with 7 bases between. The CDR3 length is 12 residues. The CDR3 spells CASRVSGNTIYF. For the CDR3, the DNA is TGTGCCAGTAGGGTATCTGGAAACACCATATATTTT.

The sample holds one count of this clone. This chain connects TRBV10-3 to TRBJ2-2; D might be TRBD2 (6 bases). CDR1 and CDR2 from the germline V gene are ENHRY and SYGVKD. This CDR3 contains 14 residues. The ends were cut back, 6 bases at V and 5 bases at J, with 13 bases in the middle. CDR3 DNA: TGTGCCATCAGCGGGACTTTTGGGACCGGGGAGCTGTTTTTT. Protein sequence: CAISGTFGTGELFF.

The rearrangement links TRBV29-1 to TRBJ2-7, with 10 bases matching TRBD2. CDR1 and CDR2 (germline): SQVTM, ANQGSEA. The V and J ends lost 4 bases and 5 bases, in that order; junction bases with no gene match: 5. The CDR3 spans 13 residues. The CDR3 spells CSVGEREGDEQYF. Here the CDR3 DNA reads TGCAGCGTTGGGGAGCGGGAGGGCGACGAGCAGTACTTC.

The CDR3 protein is CAWTRNSNQPQHF. The CDR3 DNA sequence: TGTGCCTGGACTAGGAATAGCAATCAGCCCCAGCATTTT. The V gene is TRBV30, the J gene TRBJ1-5, with no clear D. Germline CDR1 reads GTSNPN; CDR2 reads SVGIG (reference sequence). The CDR3 runs 13 residues. V dropped 4 bases and J dropped 0 bases, with 7 bases sitting between them. Filled out from reference TRBV30 and TRBJ1-5, the complete variable domain reads SQTIHQWPATLVQPVGSPLSLECTVEGTSNPNLYWYRQAAGRGLQLLFYSVGIGQISSEVPQNLSASRPQDRQFILSSKKLLLSDSGFYLCAWTRNSNQPQHFGDGTRLSIL.

Here the CDR3 reads CASSRSSNRQETQYF. For the CDR3, the DNA is TGTGCCAGCAGTCGAAGCTCCAACAGGCAAGAGACCCAGTACTTC. The chain joins TRBV6-5 to TRBJ2-5; D perhaps matches TRBD1 (5 bases). Looked up from germline, CDR1 is MNHEY and CDR2 is SVGAGI. V was cut by 5 bases and J by 2 bases, with 15 bases left in between. The CDR3 covers 15 residues.

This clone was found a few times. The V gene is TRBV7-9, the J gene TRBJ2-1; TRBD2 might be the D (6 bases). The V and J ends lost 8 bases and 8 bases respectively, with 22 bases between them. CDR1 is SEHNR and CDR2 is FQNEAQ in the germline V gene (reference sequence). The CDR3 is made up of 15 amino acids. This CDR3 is CASASRREEAYEQFF. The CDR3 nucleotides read TGTGCCAGCGCATCGAGGAGGGAAGAGGCCTATGAGCAGTTCTTC.

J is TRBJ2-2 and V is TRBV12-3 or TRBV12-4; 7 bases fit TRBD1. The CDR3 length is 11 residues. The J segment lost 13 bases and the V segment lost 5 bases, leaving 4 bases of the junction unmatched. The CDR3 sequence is CASSRQGRLFF. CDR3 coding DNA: TGTGCCAGCAGTCGACAGGGAAGGCTGTTTTTT.

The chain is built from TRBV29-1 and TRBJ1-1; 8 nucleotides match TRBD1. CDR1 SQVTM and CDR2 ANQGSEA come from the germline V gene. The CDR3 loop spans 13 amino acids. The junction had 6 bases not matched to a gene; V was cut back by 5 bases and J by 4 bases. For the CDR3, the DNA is TGCAGCGTTCAGGGGGCTAGCGGCACTGAAGCTTTCTTT. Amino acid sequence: CSVQGASGTEAFF.

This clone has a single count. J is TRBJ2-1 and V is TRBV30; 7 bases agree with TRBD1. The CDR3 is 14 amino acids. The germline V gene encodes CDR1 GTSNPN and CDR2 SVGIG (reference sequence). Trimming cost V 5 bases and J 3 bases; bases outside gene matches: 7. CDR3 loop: CAWVRQGFYNEQFF. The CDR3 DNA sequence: TGTGCCTGGGTAAGACAGGGATTCTACAATGAGCAGTTCTTC.

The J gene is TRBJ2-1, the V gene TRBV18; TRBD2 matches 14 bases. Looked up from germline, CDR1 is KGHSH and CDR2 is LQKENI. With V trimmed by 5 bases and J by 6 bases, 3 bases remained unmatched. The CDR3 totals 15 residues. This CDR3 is CASSSGLAGVNEQFF. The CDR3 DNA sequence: TGTGCCAGCTCATCGGGACTAGCGGGAGTCAATGAGCAGTTCTTC.

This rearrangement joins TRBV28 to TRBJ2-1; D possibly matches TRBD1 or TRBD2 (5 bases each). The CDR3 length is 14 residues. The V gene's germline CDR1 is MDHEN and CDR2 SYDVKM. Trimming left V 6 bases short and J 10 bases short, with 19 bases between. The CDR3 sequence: CASRPGTDISEQFF. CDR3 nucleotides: TGTGCCAGCAGACCCGGGACGGATATCAGCGAGCAGTTCTTC.

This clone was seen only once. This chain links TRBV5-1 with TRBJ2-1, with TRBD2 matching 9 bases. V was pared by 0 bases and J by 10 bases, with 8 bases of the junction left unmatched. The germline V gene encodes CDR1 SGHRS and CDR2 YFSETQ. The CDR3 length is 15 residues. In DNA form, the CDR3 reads TGCGCCAGCAGCTTGGCTAGCGGGGCCTTCGGGGAGCAGTTCTTC. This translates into CASSLASGAFGEQFF.

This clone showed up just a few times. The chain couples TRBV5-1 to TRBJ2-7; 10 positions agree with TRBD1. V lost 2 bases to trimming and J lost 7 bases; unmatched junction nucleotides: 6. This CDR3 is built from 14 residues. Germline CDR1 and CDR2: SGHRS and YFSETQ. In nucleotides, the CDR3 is TGCGCCAGCAGCTTCGCCGGGACAGGGGATGAGCAGTACTTC. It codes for CASSFAGTGDEQYF.

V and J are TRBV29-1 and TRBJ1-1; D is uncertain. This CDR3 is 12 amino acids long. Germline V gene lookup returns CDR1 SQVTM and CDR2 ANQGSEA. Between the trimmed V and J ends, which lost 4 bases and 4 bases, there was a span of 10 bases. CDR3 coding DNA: TGCAGCGTTGTAGTGGGGAGCACTGAAGCTTTCTTT. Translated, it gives CSVVVGSTEAFF. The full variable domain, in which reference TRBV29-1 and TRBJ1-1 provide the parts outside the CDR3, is SAVISQKPSRDICQRGTSLTIQCQVDSQVTMMFWYRQQPGQSLTLIATANQGSEATYESGFVIDKFPISRPNLTFSTLTVSNMSPEDSSIYLCSVVVGSTEAFFGQGTRLTVV.

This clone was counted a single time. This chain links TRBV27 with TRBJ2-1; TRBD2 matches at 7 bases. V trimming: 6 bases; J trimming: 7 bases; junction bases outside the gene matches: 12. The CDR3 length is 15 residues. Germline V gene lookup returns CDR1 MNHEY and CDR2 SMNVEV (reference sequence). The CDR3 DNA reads TGTGCCAGCAGGGGGGGGATAGCGGAGACGAATGAGCAGTTCTTC. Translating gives CASRGGIAETNEQFF.

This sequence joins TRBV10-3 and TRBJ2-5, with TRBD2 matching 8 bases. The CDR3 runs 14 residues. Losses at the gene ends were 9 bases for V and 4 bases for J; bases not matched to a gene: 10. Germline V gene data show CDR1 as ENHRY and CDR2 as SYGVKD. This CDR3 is CAISGGGLGETQYF. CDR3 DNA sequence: TGTGCCATTTCGGGAGGGGGGCTCGGAGAGACCCAGTACTTC.

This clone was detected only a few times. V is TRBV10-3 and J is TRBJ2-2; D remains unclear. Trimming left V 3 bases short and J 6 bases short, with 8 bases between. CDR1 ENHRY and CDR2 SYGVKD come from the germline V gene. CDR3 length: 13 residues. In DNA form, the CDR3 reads TGTGCCATCAGTGATTGGGGTCCCGGGGAGCTGTTTTTT. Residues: CAISDWGPGELFF.

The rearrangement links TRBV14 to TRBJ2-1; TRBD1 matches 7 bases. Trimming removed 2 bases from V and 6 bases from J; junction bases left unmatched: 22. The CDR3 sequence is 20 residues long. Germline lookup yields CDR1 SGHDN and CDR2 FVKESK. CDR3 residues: CASSQTFRGRLFKSVNEQFF. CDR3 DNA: TGTGCCAGCAGCCAAACATTTAGGGGGCGTTTGTTTAAAAGTGTCAATGAGCAGTTCTTC.

The CDR3 reads CASSHLGARGLGTHEQYF. As DNA, the CDR3 is TGTGCCAGCAGCCACCTGGGGGCTCGGGGACTAGGGACCCACGAGCAGTACTTC. The genes are TRBV3-1 (or the pseudogene TRBV3-2) and TRBJ2-7; 8 bases line up with TRBD2. V gave up 3 bases and J gave up 5 bases; unmatched junction bases: 18. The CDR3 length is 18 residues. The germline V gene encodes CDR1 LGHDT and CDR2 YNNKEL (reference sequence).

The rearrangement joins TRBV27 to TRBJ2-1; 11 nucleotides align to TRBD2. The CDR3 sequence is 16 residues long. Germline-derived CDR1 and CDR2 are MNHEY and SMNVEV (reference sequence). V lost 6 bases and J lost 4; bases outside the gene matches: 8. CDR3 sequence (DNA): TGTGCCAGCAGCGACCGGGGACTAGCGGTTTACAATGAGCAGTTCTTC. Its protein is CASSDRGLAVYNEQFF.

CDR3 sequence (DNA): TGTGCCAGCACCCCCACAGAAACTAATGAAAAACTGTTTTTT. This encodes CASTPTETNEKLFF. The V call is TRBV6-2 or TRBV6-3, the J call TRBJ1-4; D is ambiguous. Between the trimmed V and J ends, which lost 7 bases and 1 base, there was a span of 10 bases. The germline gives CDR1 MNHEY, CDR2 SVGEGT. The CDR3 contains 14 residues.